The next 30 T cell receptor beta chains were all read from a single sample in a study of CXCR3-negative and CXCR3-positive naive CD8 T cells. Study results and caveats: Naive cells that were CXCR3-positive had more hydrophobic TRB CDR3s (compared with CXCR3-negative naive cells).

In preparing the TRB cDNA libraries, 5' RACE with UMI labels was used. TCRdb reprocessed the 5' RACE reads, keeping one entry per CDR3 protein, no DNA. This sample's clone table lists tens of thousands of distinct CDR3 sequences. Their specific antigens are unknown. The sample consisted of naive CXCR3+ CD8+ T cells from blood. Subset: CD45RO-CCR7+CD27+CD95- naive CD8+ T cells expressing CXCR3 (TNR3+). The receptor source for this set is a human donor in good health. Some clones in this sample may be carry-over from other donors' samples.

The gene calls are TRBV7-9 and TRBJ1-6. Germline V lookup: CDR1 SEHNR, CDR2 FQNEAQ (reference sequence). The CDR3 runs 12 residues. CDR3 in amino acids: CASSLGNSPLHF.

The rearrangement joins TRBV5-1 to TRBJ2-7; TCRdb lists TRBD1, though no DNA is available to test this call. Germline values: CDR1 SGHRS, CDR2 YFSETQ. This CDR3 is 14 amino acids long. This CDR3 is CASSVGQGRIEQYF. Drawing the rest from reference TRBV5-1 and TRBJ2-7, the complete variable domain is KAGVTQTPRYLIKTRGQQVTLSCSPISGHRSVSWYQQTPGQGLQFLFEYFSETQRNKGNFPGRFSGRQFSNSRSEMNVSTLELGDSALYLCASSVGQGRIEQYFGPGTRLTVT.

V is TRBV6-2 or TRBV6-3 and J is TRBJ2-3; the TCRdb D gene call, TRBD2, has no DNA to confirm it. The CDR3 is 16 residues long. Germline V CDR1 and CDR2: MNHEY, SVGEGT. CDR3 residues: CASSYQATIRTDTQYF.

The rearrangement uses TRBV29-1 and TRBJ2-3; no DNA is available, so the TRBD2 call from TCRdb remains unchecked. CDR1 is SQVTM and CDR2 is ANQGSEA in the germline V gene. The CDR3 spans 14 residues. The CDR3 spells CSQRGDGSTDTQYF.

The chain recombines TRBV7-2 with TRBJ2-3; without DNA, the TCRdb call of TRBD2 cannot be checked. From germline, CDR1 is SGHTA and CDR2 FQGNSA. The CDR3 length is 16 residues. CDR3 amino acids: CASSERPGGGTDTQYF.

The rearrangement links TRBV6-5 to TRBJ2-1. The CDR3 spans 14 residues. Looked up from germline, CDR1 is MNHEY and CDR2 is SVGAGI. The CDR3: CASSYGFGDNEQFF.

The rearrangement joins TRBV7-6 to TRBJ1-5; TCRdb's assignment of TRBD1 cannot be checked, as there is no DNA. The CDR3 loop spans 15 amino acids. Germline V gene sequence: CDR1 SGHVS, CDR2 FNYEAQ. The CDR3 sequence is CASSLAGGGNQPQHF.

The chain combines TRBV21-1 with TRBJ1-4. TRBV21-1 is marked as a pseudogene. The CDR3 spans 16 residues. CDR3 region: CASSTRSKGLDEKLFF.

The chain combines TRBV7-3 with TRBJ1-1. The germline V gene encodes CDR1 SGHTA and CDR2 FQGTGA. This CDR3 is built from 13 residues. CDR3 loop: CASSLLESTEAFF.

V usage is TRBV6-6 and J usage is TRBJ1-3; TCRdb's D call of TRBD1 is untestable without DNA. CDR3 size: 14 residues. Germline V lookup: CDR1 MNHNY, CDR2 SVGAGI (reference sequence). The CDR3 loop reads CASSRTGSGNTIYF.

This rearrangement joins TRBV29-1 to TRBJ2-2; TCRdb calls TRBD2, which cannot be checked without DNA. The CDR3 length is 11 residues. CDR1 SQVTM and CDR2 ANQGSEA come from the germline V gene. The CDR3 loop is CSALGSGELFF.

The CDR3 spells CASSSPDWTGELFF. The chain joins TRBV28 to TRBJ2-2. Looked up from germline, CDR1 is MDHEN and CDR2 is SYDVKM. This CDR3 comprises 14 residues.

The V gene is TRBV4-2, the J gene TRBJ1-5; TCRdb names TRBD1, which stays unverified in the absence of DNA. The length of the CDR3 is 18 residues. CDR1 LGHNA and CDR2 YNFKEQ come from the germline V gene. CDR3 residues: CASSPEPGGSLGDQPQHF.

This chain's CDR3 is CASSPPDPRGTGNTIYF. The chain has TRBV3-1 and TRBJ1-3. This CDR3 region has 17 residues. CDR1 is LGHDT and CDR2 is YNNKEL in the germline V gene (reference sequence).

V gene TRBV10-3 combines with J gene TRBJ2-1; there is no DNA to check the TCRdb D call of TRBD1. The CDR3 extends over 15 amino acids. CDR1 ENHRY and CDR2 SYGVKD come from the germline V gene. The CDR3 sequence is CAISDGQGTYNEQFF.

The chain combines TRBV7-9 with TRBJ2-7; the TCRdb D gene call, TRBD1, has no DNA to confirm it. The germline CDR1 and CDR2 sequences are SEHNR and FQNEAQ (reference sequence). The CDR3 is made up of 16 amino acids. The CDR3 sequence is CASSFGRGGSTYEQYF.

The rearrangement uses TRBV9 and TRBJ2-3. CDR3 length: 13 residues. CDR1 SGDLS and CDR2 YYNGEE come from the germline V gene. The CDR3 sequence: CASSVTSLDPQYF.

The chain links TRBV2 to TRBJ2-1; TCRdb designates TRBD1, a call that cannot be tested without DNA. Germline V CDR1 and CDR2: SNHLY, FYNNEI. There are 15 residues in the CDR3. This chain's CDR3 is CASSDDSSPYNEQFF. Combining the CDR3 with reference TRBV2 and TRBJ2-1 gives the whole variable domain EPEVTQTPSHQVTQMGQEVILRCVPISNHLYFYWYRQILGQKVEFLVSFYNNEISEKSEIFDDQFSVERPDGSNFTLKIRSTKLEDSAMYFCASSDDSSPYNEQFFGPGTRLTVL.

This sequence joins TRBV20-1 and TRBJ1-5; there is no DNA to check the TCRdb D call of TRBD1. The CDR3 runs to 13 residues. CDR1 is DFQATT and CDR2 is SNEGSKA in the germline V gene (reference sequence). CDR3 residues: CSASEGRGGPQHF.

This CDR3 reads CATLSGGANSEQFF. The rearrangement uses TRBV11-2 and TRBJ2-1; TCRdb calls TRBD2, which cannot be checked without DNA. Germline CDR1 and CDR2: SGHAT and FQNNGV. There are 14 residues in the CDR3. Full variable domain (missing parts from reference TRBV11-2 and TRBJ2-1): EAGVAQSPRYKIIEKRQSVAFWCNPISGHATLYWYQQILGQGPKLLIQFQNNGVVDDSQLPKDRFSAERLKGVDSTLKIQPAKLEDSAVYLCATLSGGANSEQFFGPGTRLTVL.

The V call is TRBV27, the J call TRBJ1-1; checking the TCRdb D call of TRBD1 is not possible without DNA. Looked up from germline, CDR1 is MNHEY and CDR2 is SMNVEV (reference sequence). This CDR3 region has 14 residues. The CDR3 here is CASSPTTGLTEAFF.

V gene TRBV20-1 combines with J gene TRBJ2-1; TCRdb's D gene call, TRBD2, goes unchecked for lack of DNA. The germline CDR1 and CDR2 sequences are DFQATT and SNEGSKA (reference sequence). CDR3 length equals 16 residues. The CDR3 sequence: CSARDEEGNSYNEQFF.

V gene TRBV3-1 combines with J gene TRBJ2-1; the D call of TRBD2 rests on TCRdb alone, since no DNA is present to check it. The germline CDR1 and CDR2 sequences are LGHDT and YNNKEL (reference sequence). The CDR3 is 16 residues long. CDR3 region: CASSREAGGVYNEQFF.

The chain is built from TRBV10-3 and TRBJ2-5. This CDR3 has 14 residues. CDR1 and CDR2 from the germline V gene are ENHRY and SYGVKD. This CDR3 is CAISESTFQGSQYF.

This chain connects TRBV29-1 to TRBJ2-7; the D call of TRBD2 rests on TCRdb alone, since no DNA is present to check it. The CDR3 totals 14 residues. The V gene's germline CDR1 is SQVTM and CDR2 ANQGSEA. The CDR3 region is CSVTPEGYSYEQYF.

The CDR3 spells CASSYGAGYQETQYF. The V gene is TRBV6-2 or TRBV6-3, the J gene TRBJ2-5; TCRdb's assignment of TRBD2 cannot be checked, as there is no DNA. This CDR3 has 15 residues. The germline V gene encodes CDR1 MNHEY and CDR2 SVGEGT.

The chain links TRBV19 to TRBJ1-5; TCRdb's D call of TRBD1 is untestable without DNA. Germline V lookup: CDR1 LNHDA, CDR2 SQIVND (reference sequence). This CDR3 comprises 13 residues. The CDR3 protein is CASSDREDQPQHF.

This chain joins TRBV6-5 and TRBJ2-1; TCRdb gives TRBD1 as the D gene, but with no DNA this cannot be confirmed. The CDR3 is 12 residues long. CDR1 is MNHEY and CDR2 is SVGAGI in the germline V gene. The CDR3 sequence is CASSGGKNEQFF.

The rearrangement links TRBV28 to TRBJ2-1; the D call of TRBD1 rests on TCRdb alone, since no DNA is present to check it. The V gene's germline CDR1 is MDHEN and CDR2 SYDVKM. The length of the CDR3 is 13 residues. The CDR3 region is CASSPRVNNEQFF.

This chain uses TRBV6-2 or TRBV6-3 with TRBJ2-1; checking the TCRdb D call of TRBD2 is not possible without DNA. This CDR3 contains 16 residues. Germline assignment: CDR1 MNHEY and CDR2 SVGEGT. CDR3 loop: CASSSGLAGGHNEQFF.